This T cell receptor (beta chain) was obtained from a study of vaccination effects on CD4 cells after COVID-19. Study-level findings and limits: Late post-vaccination samples showed marked contraction of infection- and vaccine-induced clones.

V gave up 0 bases and J gave up 2 bases, with 7 bases separating them. The CDR3 is made up of 14 amino acids. From germline, CDR1 is LGHNT and CDR2 FRNRAP. Of note for this clone: Its antigen is currently unknown.

Antigen-specific CD4+ T cells expanded by the ViraFEST assay with viral peptide pools were then sequenced. Following 10 days of culture, CD4+ T cells were isolated. Recipients of the vaccine had no prior SARS-CoV-2 infection and negative nucleocapsid antibodies. Each well held about 2 million PBMC cultured with around 10 ug/ml peptides and about 10 IU/ml IL-2. Data came from immunoSEQ multiplex PCR; TCRdb stores just in-frame clones and leaves some out. This sample has around 63,000 clones, with roughly 75% found just once. Sequencing was performed on CD4+ T cells from PBMCs cultured with HCoV-OC43 spike peptides, taken before COVID-19 vaccination. Subset reported: HCoV-OC43 spike overlapping peptide pool stimulation. This sequence originates from a human donor who received a COVID-19 vaccine. The chain combines TRBV12-5 with TRBJ2-5; no reliable D call. CDR3 sequence: CASGLVHRQETQYF. The CDR3 region has the DNA TGTGCTAGTGGTTTGGTGCACCGTCAAGAGACCCAGTACTTC.